A selection of T cell receptor beta chains follows, all from one sample in a study of technical replicates of blood from a few donors. Only in-frame clones appear in the TCRdb table, and some are missing; sequencing was by immunoSEQ multiplex PCR. The sample holds fewer than 85,000 clones; over 85% are singletons and the top ten take 0.41%. The sequenced sample was T cells isolated from PBMCs. Receptors originate from a human donor in good health. Each CDR3 is given with its conserved first and last residue. The D gene is left open where the match is weak. A row's size may be missing; if present it is once, few, many or a size class.

d_gene,len,v_gene,j_gene,abundance,CDR3nt,CDR3aa
-,13,TRBV9,TRBJ2-7,-,TGTGCCAGCAGCGTAGGAGAGATCCACGAGCAGTACTTC,CASSVGEIHEQYF
-,13,TRBV6-5,TRBJ1-4,-,TGTGCCAGCAGGGCCTCCCTTAATGAAAAACTGTTTTTT,CASRASLNEKLFF
TRBD1,13,TRBV11-1,TRBJ1-1,-,TGTGCCAGCAGGTCGACAGGGCGGACTGAAGCTTTCTTT,CASRSTGRTEAFF
-,16,TRBV11-2,TRBJ2-2,-,TGTGCCAGCAGCTTATTCCCCAGAGGGAACACCGGGGAGCTGTTTTTT,CASSLFPRGNTGELFF
TRBD1,16,TRBV4-2,TRBJ1-1,few,TGTGCCAGCAGCCAAGGACAGGGGGAAATGAACACTGAAGCTTTCTTT,CASSQGQGEMNTEAFF
TRBD2,19,TRBV4-2,TRBJ2-3,-,TGTGCCAGCAGCCGTCTTGGGGGGGTAGCGGGAGAAGGCGCAGATACGCAGTATTTT,CASSRLGGVAGEGADTQYF
TRBD1,17,TRBV4-3,TRBJ1-4,-,TGCGCCAGCAGCCAAGGCCACCAGGGGGTTCCCAGTGAAAAACTGTTTTTT,CASSQGHQGVPSEKLFF
TRBD1,14,TRBV4-3,TRBJ1-2,-,TGCGCCAGCAGCCACCCCGACAGGGCACATGGCTACACCTTC,CASSHPDRAHGYTF
-,14,TRBV11-2,TRBJ2-3,-,TGTGCCAGCAGCTTAAGTAGAGGGACAGATACGCAGTATTTT,CASSLSRGTDTQYF
-,14,TRBV6-1,TRBJ2-3,-,TGTGCCAGCAGTGATATGCGGGCAGGAGATACGCAGTATTTT,CASSDMRAGDTQYF
TRBD1,13,TRBV6-5,TRBJ1-4,-,TGTGCCAGCAGTACAGGGGTTGATGAAAAACTGTTTTTT,CASSTGVDEKLFF
TRBD1,14,TRBV11-2,TRBJ1-1,-,TGTGCCAGCAGCTTAGATAGTGTACAGGGGCTAGCTTTCTTT,CASSLDSVQGLAFF
TRBD2,15,TRBV28,TRBJ2-1,-,TGTGCCAGCAGTAAAGCGGGAGGGTCCTACAATGAGCAGTTCTTC,CASSKAGGSYNEQFF
-,13,TRBV9,TRBJ1-1,-,TGTGCCAGCAGCGTAGTGACAGGAGTTGAAGCTTTCTTT,CASSVVTGVEAFF
TRBD1,14,TRBV6-4,TRBJ1-2,-,TGTGCCAGCAGGCTGGACAGGGGTAGTGGTGGCTACACCTTC,CASRLDRGSGGYTF
TRBD1,17,TRBV2,TRBJ1-2,-,TGTGCCAGCAGTGAGGGTTTGTGGGCGGGACAGTCAAAAGGCTACACCTTC,CASSEGLWAGQSKGYTF
-,16,TRBV7-2,TRBJ2-7,-,TGTGCCAGCAGCCGAAGGGCAGGGAGGCCCTCCTACGAGCAGTACTTC,CASSRRAGRPSYEQYF
-,13,TRBV27,TRBJ2-7,-,TGTGCCAGCAGTTTAAATATCGGGGGCGAGCAGTACTTC,CASSLNIGGEQYF
-,16,TRBV5-6,TRBJ1-1,-,TGTGCCAGCAGCTTGGCATGGACAGAATTTTTCACTGAAGCTTTCTTT,CASSLAWTEFFTEAFF
TRBD1,15,TRBV7-6,TRBJ2-1,-,TGTGCCAGCAGCCGGGGGACAGGGATCGTCGCTGAGCAGTTCTTC,CASSRGTGIVAEQFF
-,13,TRBV29-1,TRBJ1-2,once,TGCAGCGTTGAAGCGCGGGACGGCTATGGCTACACCTTC,CSVEARDGYGYTF
-,13,TRBV19,TRBJ2-7,-,TGTGCCAGTAGTATAGCCAGTTCCTACGAGCAGTACTTC,CASSIASSYEQYF
TRBD1,13,TRBV30,TRBJ1-1,few,TGTGCCTGGGAGAGAGGGGGCGGCACTGAAGCTTTCTTT,CAWERGGGTEAFF
TRBD2,18,TRBV15,TRBJ2-7,-,TGTGCCACCAGCACCAGTCTAGGCCTAGCGGGCAATTCCTACGAGCAGTACTTC,CATSTSLGLAGNSYEQYF
-,12,TRBV27,TRBJ1-1,-,TGTGCCAGCAGTTCAGTGAACACTGAAGCTTTCTTT,CASSSVNTEAFF
-,13,TRBV2,TRBJ2-1,-,TGTGCCAACGGGGGGCTCCGCCCGGTAGAGCAGTTCTTC,CANGGLRPVEQFF
-,13,TRBV6-5,TRBJ1-1,-,TGTGCCAGCAGGGACAGTAAGGACACTGAAGCTTTCTTT,CASRDSKDTEAFF
-,14,TRBV7-3,TRBJ1-2,few,TGTGCCAGCAGCCCAAGCAGCGGGATGGATGGCTACACCTTC,CASSPSSGMDGYTF
TRBD1,16,TRBV27,TRBJ2-6,-,TGTGCCAGTGCGACAGGGAAGGGCTCTGGGGCCAACGTCCTGACTTTC,CASATGKGSGANVLTF
-,14,TRBV30,TRBJ2-1,-,TGTGCCTGGAGTGCTCGTGGGGGCCACAATGAGCAGTTCTTC,CAWSARGGHNEQFF
-,17,TRBV30,TRBJ2-2,-,TGTGCCTGGAGTGTGGCAGGGAGACTAGGGAGTGGCGGGGAGCTGTTTTTT,CAWSVAGRLGSGGELFF
-,13,TRBV6-5,TRBJ1-3,-,TGTGCCAGCAGTTACCCTTATGGAAACACCATATATTTT,CASSYPYGNTIYF
TRBD1,17,TRBV11-2,TRBJ1-4,-,TGTGCCAGCAGTCGTGATGGAGATAGACAGGGCTACGAAAAACTGTTTTTT,CASSRDGDRQGYEKLFF
-,13,TRBV30,TRBJ1-1,-,TGTGCCTGGAGTTACGGGACATATGCTGAAGCTTTCTTT,CAWSYGTYAEAFF
-,14,TRBV7-9,TRBJ1-1,-,TGTGCCAGCAGCTCCCAGGAAGGGGGCACTGAAGCTTTCTTT,CASSSQEGGTEAFF
TRBD1,16,TRBV29-1,TRBJ2-3,-,TGCAGCGTTGGGAAACCGGGACAGGGGAAAGGAGATACGCAGTATTTT,CSVGKPGQGKGDTQYF
-,13,TRBV7-3,TRBJ2-7,-,TGTGCCAGCAGCTTATACCCAGACTACGAGCAGTACTTC,CASSLYPDYEQYF
-,16,TRBV19,TRBJ2-3,-,TGTGCCAGTAGTATAGATGAGGGAGTGGGGACAGATACGCAGTATTTT,CASSIDEGVGTDTQYF
TRBD1,14,TRBV27,TRBJ1-2,-,TGTGCCAGCAGTTTAGCCGGACAGGGTCAAGGCTACACCTTC,CASSLAGQGQGYTF
-,15,TRBV9,TRBJ1-1,-,TGTGCCAGCAGCCCCTGGACGGGGGGGAACACTGAAGCTTTCTTT,CASSPWTGGNTEAFF
TRBD2,15,TRBV6-5,TRBJ2-1,-,TGTGCCAGCAGTTACCCCCTAGCGGGAGAAAGAGAGCAGTTCTTC,CASSYPLAGEREQFF
-,14,TRBV13,TRBJ2-3,once,TGTGCCAGCAGATCAGAAGTCGAAAGATATACGCAGTATTTT,CASRSEVERYTQYF
-,14,TRBV5-6,TRBJ2-7,-,TGTGCCAGCAGCCCGACAGCAAACTCCTACGAGCAGTACTTC,CASSPTANSYEQYF
TRBD2,17,TRBV6-1,TRBJ2-7,-,TGTGCCAGCAGTGAAGGGAGCGGGAGAGGGAGCTCCTACGAGCAGTACTTC,CASSEGSGRGSSYEQYF
TRBD1,15,TRBV4-3,TRBJ1-5,-,TGCGCCAGCAGCCAAGGGACAGGGGTCAATCAGCCCCAGCATTTT,CASSQGTGVNQPQHF
TRBD2,15,TRBV11-2,TRBJ2-7,-,TGTGCCAGCAGCTTGTATCCGGGACTATTCTACGAGCAGTACTTC,CASSLYPGLFYEQYF
-,14,TRBV6-4,TRBJ2-6,-,TGTGCCAGCAGTGTTAACTCTGGGGCCAACGTCCTGACTTTC,CASSVNSGANVLTF
TRBD1,15,TRBV7-9,TRBJ2-7,-,TGTGCCAGCAGCCCCCGGACAGGGAGCTCCTACGAGCAGTACTTC,CASSPRTGSSYEQYF
-,14,TRBV19,TRBJ1-4,-,TGTGCCAGTAGTATACCCCATTCGGGGGAAAAACTGTTTTTT,CASSIPHSGEKLFF
-,13,TRBV30,TRBJ2-5,-,TGTGCCTGGCGGAGGCGGGGACAAGAGACCCAGTACTTC,CAWRRRGQETQYF
TRBD1,15,TRBV7-3,TRBJ2-2,-,TGTGCCAGCACCCTGACAGGGGGCAGCATCGGGGAGCTGTTTTTT,CASTLTGGSIGELFF
-,13,TRBV29-1,TRBJ2-2,-,TGCAGCGTTGTGAGGCAGAACACCGGGGAGCTGTTTTTT,CSVVRQNTGELFF